This T cell receptor (beta chain) derives from a study of cytomegalovirus exposure and HLA in healthy donors. Findings and limits, study-wide: The classifier, whose performance was assessed in both the original and validation cohorts, reportedly diagnosed cytomegalovirus status with high specificity and sensitivity.

The CDR3 sequence is 15 residues long. Trimming removed 6 bases at V and 9 bases at J, with 21 bases between. The V gene's germline CDR1 is LNHDA and CDR2 SQIVND (reference sequence). The PCR contained 60 Vbeta and 13 Jbeta primers. Repertoires were generated with immunoSEQ multiplex PCR, while TCRdb's copy carries only in-frame clones and drops some. There are fewer than 75,000 clones in the sample; 65% to 90% occur only once, and around 4.5% lies in the top ten. Notes on this clone: The antigen is undetermined.

The chain joins TRBV19 to TRBJ2-1, with a weak D call TRBD1 (6 bases). The clonotype was recovered from a man aged 25 to 40 in good health and CMV-seronegative. The sequenced sample was PBMCs. The CDR3 DNA sequence: TGTGCCAGTAGCCCGACAGGCGGCAGACATAGTGAGCAGTTCTTC. Translation gives CASSPTGGRHSEQFF.